This note documents a single T cell receptor beta chain sequence. What this receptor recognizes is not known. Base qualities were left out, and no much larger clone turns up one base away. This specimen's time point label, per the study, means: about 28 days (+/-7) after the second vaccine dose. AZD1222 recipients with second doses at about 4 weeks or about 12 weeks were pooled, because spike-specific TCR depth and breadth did not differ between schedules. Samples from vaccinated people were obtained from the UK trials COV001 and COV002, which included a single-blind randomized controlled phase 2/3 trial of AZD1222 (ChAdOx1 nCoV-19) in healthy adults. Trial participant PBMC samples were collected at day 0 and day 28 after the second dose for TCRbeta chain sequencing. The data belong to a study of T cell responses to AZD1222 COVID-19 vaccine listed by TCRdb under 2021. Regarding the complete study: A total of about 250 trial participants underwent TCR sequencing, of whom roughly 210 had received two doses of AZD1222 and approximately 25 had received two doses of the MenACWY control vaccine. Trial participants were enrolled into age subgroups of 18-55, 56-69 and 70-plus years, which contained about 150, 28 and 57 TCR-sequenced participants, respectively. The study at large found these results: CD4 TCRs associated with the vaccine covered the entire spike protein, and the dominant responses were in regions 160-218 and 743-854. In the small 56-69-year group, the increase in depth fell short of significance, most likely because of low power. Because no samples from the day 14 peak response were available, repertoires could be characterized only after the peak T cell response. A significant rise in spike-specific TCR breadth and depth was observed after two AZD1222 doses relative to day 0 and relative to MenACWY recipients. Participants were mostly white British, with more females than males. The authors suggested clonal diversity may have been underestimated. Reportedly, close to half of the unique spike-specific TCRs recognized epitopes lying outside the regions that are mutated in the B.1.351 and B.1.1.7 variants. Conclusions about previously exposed vaccinees are limited, since just a handful of AZD1222 recipients were seropositive for SARS-CoV-2 at baseline.

The CDR3 regions of human TCRbeta chains were analyzed by immunosequencing. The authors processed their data as follows. Repertoire TCRs were matched against a reference library of SARS-CoV-2-specific TCRs generated with the MIRA antigen-specificity platform. Breadth was defined as the fraction of unique TCRs that were SARS-CoV-2-associated, and depth was defined as the fraction of total T cells that were SARS-CoV-2-associated. Using the MIRA data, each spike-specific TCR was mapped to the spike region that the TCR reacts to and placed in a CD4 or CD8 class. Log10-transformed breadth and depth values were compared by one-way ANOVA with Sidak's multiple comparisons tests. The source is immuneACCESS, and TCRdb retained only in-frame sequences with V and J called. Part of the clones is not carried over; for the studies checked, unresolved V genes explain less than half of this, and the remainder is unexplained. V and J calls and clone size are copied from that table; D and trimming were computed from the DNA. Counted in this sample were about 160,000 clones; 85% to 90% of them appeared once. The top ten clones comprise 4% to 4.5% of the sample.

The input for sequencing was peripheral blood, taken 28 days after the second AZD1222 dose. This clonotype was sampled from an adult who received the AZD1222 COVID-19 vaccine.

Read as DNA, the sequence is TGTGCCAGCACCTATGGGGTAGAGGGCTACACCTTC. It encodes CASTYGVEGYTF. This chain joins TRBV12-3 or TRBV12-4 to TRBJ1-2, with the D gene uncertain. CDR3 length: 12 amino acids, cysteine to phenylalanine. Just CDR3 DNA is preserved here, 36 bases in frame from base 1. V lost 7 bases and J lost 8 bases; the stretch between them is 14 bases long.